Sequencing of this T cell receptor (beta chain) was carried out in a study of T cell responses to AZD1222 COVID-19 vaccine. The germline V gene has CDR1 LGHDT and CDR2 YNNKEL (reference sequence). With V trimmed by 2 bases and J by 5 bases, 4 bases remained unmatched. The CDR3 covers 15 residues. Repertoires were generated with immunoSEQ multiplex PCR, while TCRdb's copy carries only in-frame clones and drops some. The table records more than 85,000 clones, roughly 88% of them present only once. Study-wide results and caveats: Unmutated variant regions reportedly attract nearly half of all spike-specific TCRs.

Notes on this clone: What it recognizes is unknown.

This sequence originates from an adult in good health. The specimen was peripheral blood, collected on day 0 of AZD1222 vaccination. The J gene is TRBJ2-5, the V gene TRBV3-1 (or the pseudogene TRBV3-2); 11 positions agree with TRBD2. This chain's CDR3 is CASSQTSGSHETQYF. The CDR3 DNA follows: TGTGCCAGCAGCCAAACTAGCGGGAGTCACGAGACCCAGTACTTC.